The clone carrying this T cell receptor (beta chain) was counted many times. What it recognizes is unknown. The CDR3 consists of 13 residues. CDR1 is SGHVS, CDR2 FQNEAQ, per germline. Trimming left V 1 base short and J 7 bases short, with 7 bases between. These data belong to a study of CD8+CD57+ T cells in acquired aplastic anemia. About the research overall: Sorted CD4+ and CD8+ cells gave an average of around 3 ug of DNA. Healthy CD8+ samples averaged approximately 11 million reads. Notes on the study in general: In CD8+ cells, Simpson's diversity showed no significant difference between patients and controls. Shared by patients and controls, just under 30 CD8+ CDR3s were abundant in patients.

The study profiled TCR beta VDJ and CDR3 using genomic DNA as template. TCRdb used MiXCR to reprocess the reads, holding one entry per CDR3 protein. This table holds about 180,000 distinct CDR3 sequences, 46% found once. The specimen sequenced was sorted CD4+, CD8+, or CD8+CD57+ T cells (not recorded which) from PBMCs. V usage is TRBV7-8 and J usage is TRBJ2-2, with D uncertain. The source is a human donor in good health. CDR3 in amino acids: CASSLVVSGELFF. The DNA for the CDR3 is TGTGCCAGCAGCTTAGTTGTGAGCGGGGAGCTGTTTTTT.